Listed below are T cell receptor beta chains from one sample, sequenced in a study of naive and memory T cell subsets. TCRdb reanalysed the 5' RACE reads using MiXCR and keeps one entry per CDR3 protein. This sample has approximately 49,000 distinct CDR3 sequences, with roughly 4.7% found just once. The receptors come from a female donor in good health. The CDR3 runs from the conserved cysteine through the conserved F or W. Fields, in order: clone size, D gene, V gene, J gene, CDR3 DNA, CDR3 protein. D genes are given only for firm matches. Some rows have no size entry. The others give once, few or many, or a class for an expanded clone.

many	NA	TRBV7-9	TRBJ1-1	TGTGCCAGCAGCTTCATGGGGACGTCCACTGAAGCTTTCTTT	CASSFMGTSTEAFF
many	TRBD2	TRBV28	TRBJ2-3	TGTGCCAGCAGTTTACTAGCGGCGGGATCAGATACGCAGTATTTT	CASSLLAAGSDTQYF
many	TRBD1	TRBV29-1	TRBJ1-5	TGCAGCGTGGCCGGGACAGGGGGGAATCAGCCCCAGCATTTT	CSVAGTGGNQPQHF
many	NA	TRBV24-1	TRBJ2-1	TGTGCCACCGCCGAGGGACTCTTTCCCTACAATGAGCAGTTCTTC	CATAEGLFPYNEQFF
many	NA	TRBV27	TRBJ1-2	TGTGCCAGCAGTTTAAGGGGCTATGGCTACACCTTC	CASSLRGYGYTF
many	NA	TRBV6-5	TRBJ1-4	TGTGCCAGCAGTACTAGAACAGGGTCAGGAGCGGTAATTGAAAAACTGTTTTTT	CASSTRTGSGAVIEKLFF
few	NA	TRBV7-8	TRBJ1-2	TGTGCCAGCAGTGGGGACTATGGCGACACCTTC	CASSGDYGDTF
many	TRBD1	TRBV10-3	TRBJ1-5	TGTGCCAGCCGGCCGGGACAGGGGGTTGGCAATCAGCCCCAGCATTTT	CASRPGQGVGNQPQHF
many	TRBD2	TRBV7-2	TRBJ2-3	TGTGCCAGCAGCCTCGGACTAGCGCAGGATACGCAGTATTTT	CASSLGLAQDTQYF
many	NA	TRBV6-1	TRBJ2-6	TGTGCCAGCAGTGAAGTATCCTCTGGGGCCAACGTCCTGACTTTC	CASSEVSSGANVLTF
many	NA	TRBV29-1	TRBJ2-5	TGCAGCGTGGGACGGATGATGGAGACCCAGTACTTC	CSVGRMMETQYF
many	TRBD2	TRBV12-3/TRBV12-4	TRBJ2-1	TGTGCCAGCAGCCCCACCCTTACTAGCGGGAGGGCCTATGAGCAGTTCTTC	CASSPTLTSGRAYEQFF
many	TRBD2	TRBV12-5	TRBJ2-3	TGTGCTAGTGGTTTGGTACTGGGTAGCGGGAGTCTCGCAGATACGCAGTATTTT	CASGLVLGSGSLADTQYF
NA	TRBD1	TRBV28	TRBJ2-2	TGTGCCAGCAGTTTTGGGACAGCCAACACCGGGGAGCTGTTTTTT	CASSFGTANTGELFF
many	TRBD2	TRBV11-2	TRBJ2-1	TGTGCCAGCAGCTTAGGAAGCGGGACTTACAATGAGCAGTTCTTC	CASSLGSGTYNEQFF
many	NA	TRBV28	TRBJ1-4	TGTGCCAGCAGTTTAGACCAGCTGAATGAAAAACTGTTTTTT	CASSLDQLNEKLFF
many	TRBD2	TRBV4-3	TRBJ2-7	TGCGCCAGCAGCCAGAGTAGCGGGAGGACCTACGAGCAGTACTTC	CASSQSSGRTYEQYF
many	NA	TRBV7-6	TRBJ1-5	TGTGCCAGCAGCTTAGGGGGTGGGCCCCCCGATCGGCCCCAGCATTTT	CASSLGGGPPDRPQHF
many	NA	TRBV6-5	TRBJ1-1	TGTGCCAGCAGTTCCACGATTCCAACTGAAGCTTTCTTT	CASSSTIPTEAFF
few	TRBD2	TRBV19	TRBJ2-1	TGTGCCACCAGGGAGGGCCACTACAATGAGCAGTTCTTC	CATREGHYNEQFF
many	NA	TRBV10-3	TRBJ2-6	TGTGCCATCAGTGAGTCGACCTCTCTCTCTGGGGCCAACGTCCTGACTTTC	CAISESTSLSGANVLTF
many	TRBD1	TRBV15	TRBJ2-7	TGTGCCACCAGCAGTGCGACAGGGGTATTCTCCTACGAGCAGTACTTC	CATSSATGVFSYEQYF